This TCR beta chain came from a study of control samples from healthy donors and cancer patients. This table comes from immunoSEQ multiplex PCR, and its TCRdb copy is limited to in-frame clones, with some not included. The table records some 99,000 clones, about 89% of them present only once. This clone was counted a few times. The material sequenced was blood. The sequence derives from a woman aged 45-65 years in good health.

The DNA for the CDR3 is TGCGCCAGCAGTGATTCTTCCGTTTGGAGCCAGGGAGATACGCAGTATTTT. Encoded protein: CASSDSSVWSQGDTQYF. The chain recombines TRBV10-1 with TRBJ2-3; TRBD1 is a possible D gene (5 bases). CDR1 and CDR2 from the germline V gene are WNHNN and SYGVQD (reference sequence). Trimming stripped 3 bases from V and 5 bases from J, with 21 bases between. CDR3 size: 17 residues.